A selection of T cell receptor beta chains follows, all from one sample in a study of blood T cell repertoires in COVID-19. The table came from immunoSEQ multiplex PCR; TCRdb's copy has only in-frame clones and leaves some out. The sample includes around 94,000 clones, 75% to 90% of them seen just once. The specimen was peripheral blood. Receptor source: an elderly man with acute or convalescent COVID-19. The CDR3 runs from the conserved cysteine through the conserved F or W. The D gene is left open where the match is weak. Clone size is shown for a subset of rows, as once, few, many or a class of expanded clone.

TRBJ2-1 | TRBD2 | NA | TRBV11-2 | TGTGCCAGCAGTCGGGAGGTAGGGTACAATGAGCAGTTCTTC | CASSREVGYNEQFF
TRBJ2-7 | NA | NA | TRBV19 | TGTGCCAGTAGTATACGGCTAGCTAGCAGGAAGCAGTACTTC | CASSIRLASRKQYF
TRBJ2-1 | TRBD2 | NA | TRBV18 | TGTGCCAGCTCAGGACTAGACCGGCAGTTCTTC | CASSGLDRQFF
TRBJ2-5 | TRBD2 | few | TRBV5-4 | TGTGCCAGCAGCCCGGACGGGGGGTACCAAGAGACCCAGTACTTC | CASSPDGGYQETQYF
TRBJ2-1 | TRBD1 | NA | TRBV28 | TGTGCCAGCAGTGGGACAGGGTTCTCCTACAATGAGCAGTTCTTC | CASSGTGFSYNEQFF
TRBJ1-4 | TRBD1 | NA | TRBV5-4 | TGTGCCAGCAGCTCAAAGGTGACAGGGTATGAAAAACTGTTTTTT | CASSSKVTGYEKLFF
TRBJ2-7 | TRBD2 | NA | TRBV3-1/TRBV3-2 | TGTGCCAGCAGCCAAGAAGGACTAGCGGGAGGGCCCCACGAGCAGTACTTC | CASSQEGLAGGPHEQYF
TRBJ1-5 | NA | NA | TRBV24-1 | TGTGCCACCAGTGTGGGAGGTAGCAATCAGCCCCAGCATTTT | CATSVGGSNQPQHF
TRBJ1-2 | NA | NA | TRBV5-4 | TGTGCCAGCAGCTTGGACAGGAACTATGGCTACACCTTC | CASSLDRNYGYTF
TRBJ1-5 | NA | NA | TRBV3-1/TRBV3-2 | TGTGCCAGCAGCCAAGCCACAGGTGCTTATCAGCCCCAGCATTTT | CASSQATGAYQPQHF
TRBJ2-7 | TRBD1 | NA | TRBV10-3 | TGTGCCATCACCGAAGACAGGGGGTTTTTCTACGAGCAGTACTTC | CAITEDRGFFYEQYF
TRBJ1-2 | NA | NA | TRBV4-1 | TGCGCCAGCAGCCCCTATAACGGGGGTGATGGCTACACCTTC | CASSPYNGGDGYTF
TRBJ1-1 | NA | NA | TRBV2 | TGTGCCAGCAGTACAAATATGAACACTGAAGCTTTCTTT | CASSTNMNTEAFF
TRBJ2-2 | NA | NA | TRBV5-6 | TGTGCCAGCAGCGCATACAGGATCGCCGGGGAGCTGTTTTTT | CASSAYRIAGELFF
TRBJ2-7 | NA | NA | TRBV19 | TGTGCCAGTAGTAGCGGGATTATTCCCTACGAGCAGTACTTC | CASSSGIIPYEQYF
TRBJ2-2 | TRBD2 | NA | TRBV3-1/TRBV3-2 | TGTGCCAGCAGCCGGGAACTAGCGGGCCTCCATCCGAACACCGGGGAGCTGTTTTTT | CASSRELAGLHPNTGELFF
TRBJ1-6 | TRBD1 | NA | TRBV7-2 | TGTGCCAGCAGCCCACAGGGGACCTATAATTCACCCCTCCACTTT | CASSPQGTYNSPLHF
TRBJ2-1 | NA | few | TRBV19 | TGTGCCAGTAGGCAGGGGCCCACCTACAATGAGCAGTTCTTC | CASRQGPTYNEQFF
TRBJ2-1 | TRBD1 | NA | TRBV30 | TGTGCCTGGAGTGTACTTGACAGGGGGCCAAATGAGCAGTTCTTC | CAWSVLDRGPNEQFF
TRBJ2-5 | TRBD2 | once | TRBV7-8 | TGTGCCAGCAGCTTAGGAGCAGGGACTAGCTATCAAGAGACCCAGTACTTC | CASSLGAGTSYQETQYF
TRBJ2-7 | NA | NA | TRBV28 | TGTGCCAGCAGTTTAGCCAGGGGTTTCACCTACGAGCAGTACTTC | CASSLARGFTYEQYF
TRBJ1-2 | TRBD1 | NA | TRBV6-5 | TGTGCCAGCAGTAAAACAGGGGGCCGGAACTATGGCTACACCTTC | CASSKTGGRNYGYTF
TRBJ1-1 | TRBD1 | NA | TRBV19 | TGTGCCAGTAGCATACGACAGGGGGGCGCTGAAGCTTTCTTT | CASSIRQGGAEAFF
TRBJ2-7 | NA | NA | TRBV4-3 | TGCGCCAGCAGCCAAGCCGTCGACAGTCCGTACGAGCAGTACTTC | CASSQAVDSPYEQYF
TRBJ1-1 | NA | NA | TRBV5-4 | TGTGCCAGCAGCTTACGACAGAACACTGAAGCTTTCTTT | CASSLRQNTEAFF
TRBJ1-1 | TRBD1 | NA | TRBV19 | TGTGCCAGTAGGGTACAGAGGGACAGGGGAACTGAAGCTTTCTTT | CASRVQRDRGTEAFF
TRBJ2-7 | NA | NA | TRBV25-1 | TGTGCCAGCAGTGAATCGGGGGACTCCTACGAGCAGTACTTC | CASSESGDSYEQYF